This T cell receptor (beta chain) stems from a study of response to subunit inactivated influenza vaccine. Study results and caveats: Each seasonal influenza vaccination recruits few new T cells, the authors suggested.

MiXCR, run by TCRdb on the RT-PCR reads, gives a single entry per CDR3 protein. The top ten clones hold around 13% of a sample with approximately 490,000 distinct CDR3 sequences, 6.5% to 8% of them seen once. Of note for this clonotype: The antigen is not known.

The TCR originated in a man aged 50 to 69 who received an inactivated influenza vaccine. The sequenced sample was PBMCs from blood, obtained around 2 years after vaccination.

The CDR3 DNA reads as TGTGCCAGCAGCTCGACAGGGCCCCCAGAGACCCAGTACTTC. Its translation: CASSSTGPPETQYF. V is TRBV12-3 or TRBV12-4 and J is TRBJ2-5; the match to TRBD1 covers 7 bases. The CDR3 contains 14 residues. V lost 6 bases, J lost 4 bases, and 8 bases stayed unmatched.